This TCR beta chain was captured in a study of cytomegalovirus exposure and HLA in healthy donors. Vbeta (60) and Jbeta (13) primers were used in the PCR. Assay used: immunoSEQ multiplex PCR; TCRdb lists only in-frame clones, some missing. Of about 190,000 clones listed, approximately 85% were seen once; the top ten hold less than 0.85%. V lost 0 bases, J lost 5 bases, and 8 bases lay in between. In germline, CDR1 is SGHAT, CDR2 FQNNGV. CDR3 length equals 14 residues. The sequenced material came from PBMCs. The rearrangement joins TRBV11-2 to TRBJ1-5; D not certain. This receptor was identified in a woman aged 18-35 years in good health and CMV-seronegative. CDR3 nucleotides: TGTGCCAGCAGCTTAGATCCCGGGGATCAGCCCCAGCATTTT. It specifies CASSLDPGDQPQHF.